This T cell receptor (beta chain) was sequenced for a study of control samples from healthy donors and cancer patients. This CDR3 region has 14 residues. Germline V gene lookup returns CDR1 LNHDA and CDR2 SQIVND (reference sequence). V lost 6 bases and J 0 bases, leaving 9 bases between the germline ends. Some clones are missing from TCRdb's copy, which holds only in-frame ones; the method was immunoSEQ multiplex PCR. The table lists some 200,000 clones, 85% to 95% of them singletons. The source is a man over 45 in good health. The V gene is TRBV19, the J gene TRBJ1-3; no reliable D call. Sequencing was carried out using blood. In nucleotides, the CDR3 is TGTGCCAGTAGAAATCGAGGCTCTGGAAACACCATATATTTT. This sequence encodes CASRNRGSGNTIYF.